These T cell receptor beta chains were read from a single sample in a study of sequential checkpoint blockade in melanoma. TCRdb's copy holds only in-frame clones and misses some; the assay was immunoSEQ multiplex PCR. The profile shows some 6,200 clones, roughly 27% of them singletons. The material sequenced was tumor tissue (inferred from file names), taken from a patient given nivolumab and ipilimumab in sequence. These receptors all come from a human donor with melanoma. CDR3s include the opening cysteine and the closing phenylalanine or tryptophan. The size of a clone is reported for some rows only, either as once, few or many, or as a class for expanded clones.

len: 14
j_gene: TRBJ1-2
v_gene: TRBV6-8
abundance: many
CDR3aa: CASSAGSSFYGYTF

len: 14
j_gene: TRBJ2-7
v_gene: TRBV9
abundance: many
CDR3aa: CASSAAGTSYEQYF

len: 15
j_gene: TRBJ2-3
v_gene: TRBV6-8
abundance: medium-sized
CDR3aa: CASSYLAGGTDTQYF

len: 15
j_gene: TRBJ2-1
v_gene: TRBV11-3
abundance: medium-sized
CDR3aa: CASSLVTGGGNEQFF

len: 13
j_gene: TRBJ2-7
v_gene: TRBV28
abundance: few
CDR3aa: CASSLPGTYEQYF

len: 14
j_gene: TRBJ1-1
v_gene: TRBV6-8
abundance: few
CDR3aa: CASRWRGVNTEAFF

len: 13
j_gene: TRBJ2-7
v_gene: TRBV6-8
abundance: .
CDR3aa: CASSVTGSYEQYF

len: 14
j_gene: TRBJ1-2
v_gene: TRBV4-1
abundance: .
CDR3aa: CASSRDGVGYGYTF

len: 13
j_gene: TRBJ2-1
v_gene: TRBV9
abundance: few
CDR3aa: CASSPDTNNEQFF

len: 16
j_gene: TRBJ1-2
v_gene: TRBV11-3
abundance: many
CDR3aa: CASSFGASGQLYGYTF

len: 20
j_gene: TRBJ2-7
v_gene: TRBV6-8
abundance: .
CDR3aa: CASSYEPGQVGGRSSYEQYF

len: 14
j_gene: TRBJ1-3
v_gene: TRBV28
abundance: medium-sized
CDR3aa: CASRSQGSGNTIYF

len: 14
j_gene: TRBJ2-7
v_gene: TRBV6-8
abundance: .
CDR3aa: CASNSGTVPYEQYF

len: 16
j_gene: TRBJ2-2
v_gene: TRBV5-1
abundance: .
CDR3aa: CASSPGSIANTGELFF

len: 14
j_gene: TRBJ1-1
v_gene: TRBV6-8
abundance: medium-sized
CDR3aa: CASSYGTANTEAFF

len: 14
j_gene: TRBJ2-1
v_gene: TRBV9
abundance: medium-sized
CDR3aa: CASSVEGSYNEQFF

len: 17
j_gene: TRBJ1-5
v_gene: TRBV19
abundance: .
CDR3aa: CASSRPGQGGGNQPQHF

len: 19
j_gene: TRBJ2-1
v_gene: TRBV15
abundance: once
CDR3aa: CATSRGPPGGTSGSDEQFF

len: 14
j_gene: TRBJ2-7
v_gene: TRBV6-7
abundance: .
CDR3aa: CASTQAVIAYEQYF

len: 15
j_gene: TRBJ2-3
v_gene: TRBV6-8
abundance: many
CDR3aa: CASSDSVGATDTQYF

len: 14
j_gene: TRBJ2-3
v_gene: TRBV6-8
abundance: few
CDR3aa: CASSVRTGVDTQYF

len: 15
j_gene: TRBJ1-2
v_gene: TRBV11-3
abundance: many
CDR3aa: CASSPPSGPWGGYTF

len: 15
j_gene: TRBJ2-7
v_gene: TRBV11-3
abundance: .
CDR3aa: CASSPPTQGLDEQYF

len: 14
j_gene: TRBJ2-7
v_gene: TRBV6-8
abundance: medium-sized
CDR3aa: CASVPGASSYEQYF

len: 13
j_gene: TRBJ2-7
v_gene: TRBV29-1
abundance: .
CDR3aa: CSVSGTGPYEQYF

len: 15
j_gene: TRBJ2-3
v_gene: TRBV6-8
abundance: many
CDR3aa: CASRGSGLGLVTQYF

len: 15
j_gene: TRBJ1-2
v_gene: TRBV9
abundance: few
CDR3aa: CASSVGTGPNYGYTF

len: 14
j_gene: TRBJ1-1
v_gene: TRBV11-3
abundance: many
CDR3aa: CASSSRGQNTEAFF

len: 12
j_gene: TRBJ1-1
v_gene: TRBV18
abundance: .
CDR3aa: CASSTTDTIQIF

len: 18
j_gene: TRBJ2-5
v_gene: TRBV5-1
abundance: .
CDR3aa: CASSPPDLRQGWVLTQYF

len: 20
j_gene: TRBJ2-5
v_gene: TRBV19
abundance: .
CDR3aa: CASSIRSVTRSIYIQETQYF

len: 12
j_gene: TRBJ2-5
v_gene: TRBV25-1
abundance: .
CDR3aa: CASGRRQETQYF

len: 19
j_gene: TRBJ2-5
v_gene: TRBV18
abundance: few
CDR3aa: CASSVPPGREGVGKGTQYF

len: 12
j_gene: TRBJ1-5
v_gene: TRBV19
abundance: .
CDR3aa: CASSTLIGPQHF

len: 15
j_gene: TRBJ2-1
v_gene: TRBV6-8
abundance: .
CDR3aa: CASSRTSGGGHEQFF

len: 14
j_gene: TRBJ1-1
v_gene: TRBV7-7
abundance: many
CDR3aa: CASQPRTGDTEAFF

len: 16
j_gene: TRBJ2-1
v_gene: TRBV10-2
abundance: large
CDR3aa: CASMAPGQGEANEQFF

len: 13
j_gene: TRBJ1-6
v_gene: TRBV6-1
abundance: .
CDR3aa: CASSEVGGSPLHF

len: 12
j_gene: TRBJ2-7
v_gene: TRBV29-1
abundance: .
CDR3aa: CSVVGNSYEQYF

len: 16
j_gene: TRBJ2-7
v_gene: TRBV28
abundance: medium-sized
CDR3aa: CASSAPGAGGLYEQYF

len: 12
j_gene: TRBJ2-1
v_gene: TRBV6-1
abundance: few
CDR3aa: CASSEARTRAFF

len: 14
j_gene: TRBJ1-1
v_gene: TRBV6-8
abundance: .
CDR3aa: CASRRTGANSEAFF

len: 13
j_gene: TRBJ2-7
v_gene: TRBV6-8
abundance: medium-sized
CDR3aa: CATTAEGSYEQYF

len: 15
j_gene: TRBJ2-1
v_gene: TRBV19
abundance: .
CDR3aa: CASSIVSGSFGEQFF

len: 16
j_gene: TRBJ1-5
v_gene: TRBV19
abundance: .
CDR3aa: CASRVLSGAGNQPQHF

len: 17
j_gene: TRBJ1-3
v_gene: TRBV18
abundance: .
CDR3aa: CASSQFYRGDSGNTIYF

len: 15
j_gene: TRBJ2-7
v_gene: TRBV28
abundance: .
CDR3aa: CASSLASGGAYEQYF

len: 14
j_gene: TRBJ2-7
v_gene: TRBV6-8
abundance: few
CDR3aa: CATFLDSRSYEQYF

len: 15
j_gene: TRBJ1-2
v_gene: TRBV28
abundance: .
CDR3aa: CASYKPPVATYGYTF

len: 15
j_gene: TRBJ2-1
v_gene: TRBV19
abundance: .
CDR3aa: CASSGRGAGFNEQFF

len: 15
j_gene: TRBJ2-7
v_gene: TRBV6-8
abundance: .
CDR3aa: CASSYYRGGTYEQYF

len: 15
j_gene: TRBJ2-6
v_gene: TRBV4-1
abundance: .
CDR3aa: CASSQVGTGANVLTF

len: 14
j_gene: TRBJ1-1
v_gene: TRBV5-1
abundance: .
CDR3aa: CASSLDSMGTEAFF

len: 12
j_gene: TRBJ1-2
v_gene: TRBV9
abundance: few
CDR3aa: CASSVEGYGYTF

len: 14
j_gene: TRBJ1-1
v_gene: TRBV11-3
abundance: many
CDR3aa: CASSWGQGNTEAFF

len: 14
j_gene: TRBJ2-7
v_gene: TRBV14
abundance: medium-sized
CDR3aa: CASSFLQQGYEQYF

len: 15
j_gene: TRBJ2-7
v_gene: TRBV19
abundance: .
CDR3aa: CASSPFLSSSYEQYF

len: 15
j_gene: TRBJ1-1
v_gene: TRBV28
abundance: medium-sized
CDR3aa: CASSFHGGARTEAFF

len: 13
j_gene: TRBJ2-3
v_gene: TRBV9
abundance: few
CDR3aa: CASSVGGADTQYF

len: 14
j_gene: TRBJ1-2
v_gene: TRBV5-1
abundance: once
CDR3aa: CASSLVSESYGYTF